This T cell receptor beta chain originates from a study of shared clonotypes between healthy human individuals. In the study overall: Researchers assigned three CD4 naive, three CD4 memory, two CD8 naive and one CD8 memory plate to each donor.

Profiling relied on immunoSEQ multiplex PCR, and the TCRdb table lists in-frame clones only, not all of them. The sample yields about 1,800,000 clones, about 95% seen once. Findings of the study overall: Naive subsets generally exceeded memory subsets in estimated richness.

As defined, naive CD8 cells were CD45RO-negative and positively selected for CCR7, with terminally differentiated effector memory CD45RA+ cells excluded. Of note for this clone: Its antigen remains unidentified.

CDR1 and CDR2 (germline): SGHDT, YYEEEE. This CDR3 is 14 amino acids long. V was clipped by 0 bases and J by 1 base, with 7 bases between them. This TCR came from a man in his late teens or twenties in good health. The genes are TRBV5-6 and TRBJ1-2; D is unclear. The sequenced sample consisted of naive CD8+ T cells sorted from blood. The CDR3 reads CASSLVPDNYGYTF. CDR3 coding DNA: TGTGCCAGCAGCTTGGTTCCGGATAACTATGGCTACACCTTC.